This T cell receptor (beta chain) was observed in a study of T cell responses to AZD1222 COVID-19 vaccine. Points from the study as a whole: Repertoires were collected only later (after the peak T cell response had occurred).

Samples with a second dose at about 4 or about 12 weeks were pooled together. The data were produced by immunoSEQ multiplex PCR, yet TCRdb's version contains in-frame clones alone and is incomplete. The sample includes around 150,000 clones, approximately 92% of them seen just once. The CDR3 extends over 16 amino acids. V shed 1 base and J shed 4 bases, with 16 bases lying between them. Germline V gene lookup returns CDR1 SGHNT and CDR2 YENEEA. To note about this clone: Its target is unknown.

This receptor was obtained from an adult who received the AZD1222 COVID-19 vaccine. The specimen was peripheral blood, collected 28 days after the second AZD1222 dose. This sequence joins TRBV11-3 and TRBJ2-5; tentatively, D is TRBD1 (7 bases). CDR3 sequence: CASSLGGGQGGETQYF. The CDR3 DNA is TGTGCCAGCAGCTTAGGTGGCGGGCAGGGGGGAGAGACCCAGTACTTC.